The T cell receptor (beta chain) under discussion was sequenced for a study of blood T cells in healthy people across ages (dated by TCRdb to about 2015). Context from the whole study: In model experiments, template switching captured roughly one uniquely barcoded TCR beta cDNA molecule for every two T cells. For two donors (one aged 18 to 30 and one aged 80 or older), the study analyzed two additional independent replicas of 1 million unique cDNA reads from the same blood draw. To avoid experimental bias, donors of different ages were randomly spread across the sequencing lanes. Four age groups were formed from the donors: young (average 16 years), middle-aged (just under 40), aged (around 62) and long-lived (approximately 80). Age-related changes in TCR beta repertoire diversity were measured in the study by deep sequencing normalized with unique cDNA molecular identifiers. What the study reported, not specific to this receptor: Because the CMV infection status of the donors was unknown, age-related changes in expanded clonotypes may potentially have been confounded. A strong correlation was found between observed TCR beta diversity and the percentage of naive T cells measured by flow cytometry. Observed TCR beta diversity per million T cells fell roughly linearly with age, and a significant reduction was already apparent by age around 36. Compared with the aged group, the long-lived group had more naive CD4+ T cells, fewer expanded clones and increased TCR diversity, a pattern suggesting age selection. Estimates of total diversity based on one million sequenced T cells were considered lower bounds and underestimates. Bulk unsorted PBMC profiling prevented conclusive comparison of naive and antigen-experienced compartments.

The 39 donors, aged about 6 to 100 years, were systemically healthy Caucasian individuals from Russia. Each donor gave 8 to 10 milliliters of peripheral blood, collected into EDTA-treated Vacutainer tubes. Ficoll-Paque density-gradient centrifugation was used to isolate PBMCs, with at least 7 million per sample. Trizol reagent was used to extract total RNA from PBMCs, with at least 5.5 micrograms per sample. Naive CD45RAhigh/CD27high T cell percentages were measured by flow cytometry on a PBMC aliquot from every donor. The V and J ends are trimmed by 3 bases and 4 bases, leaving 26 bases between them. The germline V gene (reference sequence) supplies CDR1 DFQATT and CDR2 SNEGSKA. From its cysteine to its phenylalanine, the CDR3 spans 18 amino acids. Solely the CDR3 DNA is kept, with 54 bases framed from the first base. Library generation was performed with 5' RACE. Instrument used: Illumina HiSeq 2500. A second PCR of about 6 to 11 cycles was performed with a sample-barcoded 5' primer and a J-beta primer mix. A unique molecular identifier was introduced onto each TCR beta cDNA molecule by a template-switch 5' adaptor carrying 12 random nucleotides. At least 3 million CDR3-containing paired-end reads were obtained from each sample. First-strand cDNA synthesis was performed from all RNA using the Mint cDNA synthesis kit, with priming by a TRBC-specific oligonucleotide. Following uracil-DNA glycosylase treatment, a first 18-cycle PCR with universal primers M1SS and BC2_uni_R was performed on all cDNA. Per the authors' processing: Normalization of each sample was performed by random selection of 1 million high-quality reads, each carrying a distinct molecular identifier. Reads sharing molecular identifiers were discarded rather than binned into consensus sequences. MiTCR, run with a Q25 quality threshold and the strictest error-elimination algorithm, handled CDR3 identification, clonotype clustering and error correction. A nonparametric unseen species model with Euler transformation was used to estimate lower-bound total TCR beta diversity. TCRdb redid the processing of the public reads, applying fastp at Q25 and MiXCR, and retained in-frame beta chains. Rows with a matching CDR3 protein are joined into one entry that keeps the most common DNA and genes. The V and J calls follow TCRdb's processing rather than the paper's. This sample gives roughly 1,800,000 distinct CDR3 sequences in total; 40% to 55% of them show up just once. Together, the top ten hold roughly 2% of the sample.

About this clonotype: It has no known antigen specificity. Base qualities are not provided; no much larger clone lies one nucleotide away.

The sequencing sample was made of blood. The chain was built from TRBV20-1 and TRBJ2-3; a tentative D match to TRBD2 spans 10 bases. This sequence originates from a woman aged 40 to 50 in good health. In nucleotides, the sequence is TGCAGTGCTAGGCGGACAGGGGCCGGAACTAGCGGGGCAGATACGCAGTATTTT. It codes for CSARRTGAGTSGADTQYF.